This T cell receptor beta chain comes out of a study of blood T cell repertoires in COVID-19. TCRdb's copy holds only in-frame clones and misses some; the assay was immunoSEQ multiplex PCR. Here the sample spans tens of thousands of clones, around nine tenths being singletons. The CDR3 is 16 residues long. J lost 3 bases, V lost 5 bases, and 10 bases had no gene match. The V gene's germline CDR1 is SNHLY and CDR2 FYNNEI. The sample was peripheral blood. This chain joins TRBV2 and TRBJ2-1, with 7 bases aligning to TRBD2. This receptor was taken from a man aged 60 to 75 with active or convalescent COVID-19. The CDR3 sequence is CASSQIGGMIYNEQFF. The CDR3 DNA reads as TGTGCCAGCAGTCAGATCGGGGGGATGATCTACAATGAGCAGTTCTTC.